This T cell receptor beta chain was retrieved from a study of cytomegalovirus exposure and HLA in healthy donors. PCR used 60 Vbeta primers and 13 Jbeta primers. Sequenced by immunoSEQ multiplex PCR; TCRdb stores in-frame clones only, minus some. The table includes 110,000 or so clones, roughly 80% detected once. The germline V gene has CDR1 SGHNT and CDR2 YYREEE (reference sequence). Trimming shortened V by 2 bases and J by 4 bases, and 18 bases separated the two germline ends. This CDR3 is built from 16 residues. Sequenced sample: PBMCs. This TCR derives from a woman between 40 and 50 years old in good health and CMV-seropositive. The chain carries TRBV5-4 and TRBJ2-5; the D gene is possibly TRBD2 (5 bases). For the CDR3, the DNA is TGTGCCAGCAGCTTCGGCCGGGAAAATTACGGAGAGACCCAGTACTTC. Its protein product is CASSFGRENYGETQYF.